This T cell receptor beta chain was sequenced during a study of T cell changes during pregnancy in multiple sclerosis. Generated by immunoSEQ multiplex PCR, the TCRdb table keeps only in-frame clones and is missing some. The sample holds 50,000 to 80,000 clones, around 90% seen once. The count of this clone is one. The V gene's germline CDR1 is MDHEN and CDR2 SYDVKM. The CDR3 totals 15 residues. V trimming: 8 bases; J trimming: 4 bases; junction bases outside the gene matches: 11. The receptor's source is a female donor with multiple sclerosis, enrolled in a pregnancy study. The rearrangement joins TRBV28 to TRBJ1-1, with 9 nucleotides matching TRBD1. The specimen was peripheral blood, collected in the second trimester of pregnancy. This CDR3 reads CASGEGDREVTEAFF. The CDR3 nucleotides read TGTGCCAGCGGAGAGGGGGACAGGGAGGTCACTGAAGCTTTCTTT.